The 20 T cell receptor beta chains reported below all come from one sample, sequenced in a study of blood T cells in healthy people across ages. The second PCR ran about 6 to 11 cycles with a sample-barcoded 5' primer and J-beta primers. One entry per CDR3 protein, called by TCRdb with MiXCR from the 5' RACE reads. The table lists about 650,000 distinct CDR3 sequences, about 32% of them singletons. Sequences were obtained from blood. The receptors originated from a woman of 80 years or more in good health.

The V call is TRBV5-6, the J call TRBJ1-1, with D uncertain. V was pared by 0 bases and J by 6 bases, with 9 bases between. The CDR3 is 13 residues long. Germline V gene lookup returns CDR1 SGHDT and CDR2 YYEEEE. The CDR3 is CASSLDLVAEAFF. CDR3 coding DNA: TGTGCCAGCAGCTTGGATCTGGTGGCTGAAGCTTTCTTT.

This chain connects TRBV28 to TRBJ2-1; D assignment may be TRBD1 or TRBD2 (5 bases each). Looked up from germline, CDR1 is MDHEN and CDR2 is SYDVKM. The CDR3 sequence is 16 residues long. V lost 5 bases and J lost 0, with 14 bases in between. CDR3 DNA: TGTGCCAGCAGTCGAGGGGTCGAGAGCTCCTACAATGAGCAGTTCTTC. Translation: CASSRGVESSYNEQFF.

This clonotype was recorded many times. The V call is TRBV7-2, the J call TRBJ2-7; D is possibly TRBD1 (5 bases). V was cut by 0 bases and J by 6 bases, with 12 bases left in between. Germline values: CDR1 SGHTA, CDR2 FQGNSA. CDR3 size: 14 residues. The CDR3 loop reads CASSLAGQGSEQYF. CDR3 nucleotide sequence: TGTGCCAGCAGCTTAGCTGGTCAGGGAAGCGAGCAGTACTTC.

This clonotype was observed at least ten times. The CDR3 loop is CASSLDLGGSEQYF. The DNA for the CDR3 is TGTGCCAGCAGCTTGGATCTTGGCGGTTCGGAGCAGTACTTC. This chain connects TRBV5-6 to TRBJ2-7; no reliable D call. Trimming took 0 bases from V and 7 from J, leaving 14 bases between them. This CDR3 region has 14 residues. Germline loops: CDR1 SGHDT, CDR2 YYEEEE.

This clonotype was observed once. The rearrangement joins TRBV5-1 to TRBJ2-4; D perhaps matches TRBD1 (7 bases). CDR1 is SGHRS, CDR2 YFSETQ, per germline. Trimming cost V 0 bases and J 13 bases, with 17 bases left between them. The CDR3 runs to 14 residues. CDR3 bases: TGCGCCAGCAGCTTGGGCCAGGGGGGAGAGGCCCAGTACTTC. Residues: CASSLGQGGEAQYF.

This clonotype was recorded at least ten times. V gene TRBV5-1 combines with J gene TRBJ1-1; D might be TRBD1 (6 bases). The germline V gene encodes CDR1 SGHRS and CDR2 YFSETQ. V lost 3 bases to trimming and J lost 2 bases, with 17 bases between them. CDR3 length: 16 amino acids. CDR3 nucleotide sequence: TGCGCCAGCAGCTCCGGGGGCGCCCGCACAAACACTGAAGCTTTCTTT. It specifies CASSSGGARTNTEAFF.

The chain employs TRBV4-1 and TRBJ2-1; D call uncertain. There are 15 residues in the CDR3. The germline V gene has CDR1 MGHRA and CDR2 YSYEKL. The V and J ends lost 3 bases and 6 bases respectively, with 15 bases between them. CDR3 sequence (DNA): TGCGCCAGCAGCCATTACCAACTGACTGGCAATGAGCAGTTCTTC. It is translated as CASSHYQLTGNEQFF.

The sample holds a few counts of this clonotype. This rearrangement joins TRBV19 to TRBJ1-2, with D maybe TRBD1 (6 bases). The CDR3 loop spans 15 amino acids. Germline V gene data show CDR1 as LNHDA and CDR2 as SQIVND (reference sequence). Trimming removed 3 bases at V and 5 bases at J, with 16 bases between. CDR3 sequence reads: CASSMGETGAYGYTF. The DNA of the CDR3 is TGTGCCAGTAGTATGGGAGAGACAGGCGCTTATGGCTACACCTTC.

This clonotype was recorded a few times. The rearrangement uses TRBV6-5 and TRBJ1-2, with D unclear. The CDR3 consists of 13 residues. Germline-derived CDR1 and CDR2 are MNHEY and SVGAGI. Deletions cut 6 bases from V and 7 bases from J, with 15 bases between. Written as DNA, the CDR3 is TGTGCCAGCAGCCGCACACCGGCGGGTGGCTACACCTTC. Protein sequence: CASSRTPAGGYTF.

The chain is built from TRBV4-3 and TRBJ1-1; no definite D call. The CDR3 length is 14 residues. Trimming stripped 1 base from V and 8 bases from J, with 14 bases between. Germline V gives CDR1 LGHNA, CDR2 YSLEER. CDR3 nucleotides: TGCGCCAGCAGCCAAGTTCACCGTCAGCCCGAAGCTTTCTTT. It translates to CASSQVHRQPEAFF.

J is TRBJ2-7 and V is TRBV4-3; no reliable D call. V was pared by 0 bases and J by 3 bases, with 9 bases between. The CDR3 consists of 14 residues. Germline loops: CDR1 LGHNA, CDR2 YSLEER. CDR3 region: CASSQDRAYYEQYF. In nucleotides, the CDR3 is TGCGCCAGCAGCCAAGATAGGGCTTACTACGAGCAGTACTTC.

In this sample, this clonotype turned up a few times. The chain recombines TRBV18 with TRBJ1-1; D unresolved. V lost 5 bases, J lost 0 bases, and 10 bases lay in between. Germline values: CDR1 KGHSH, CDR2 LQKENI. The CDR3 length is 14 residues. CDR3 sequence: CASSKTQLNTEAFF. The CDR3 nucleotides are TGTGCCAGCTCAAAGACACAGCTGAACACTGAAGCTTTCTTT.

The chain has TRBV7-2 and TRBJ1-2; D might be TRBD1 (5 bases). CDR1 and CDR2 (germline): SGHTA, FQGNSA. Trimming stripped 5 bases from V and 2 bases from J, with 12 bases between. There are 14 residues in the CDR3. The CDR3 DNA is TGTGCCAGCAGCGGGACGGCAGTGAACTATGGCTACACCTTC. This codes for CASSGTAVNYGYTF.

The genes are TRBV7-2 and TRBJ2-5; D is perhaps TRBD1 or TRBD2 (5 bases each). The V gene lost 5 bases and the J gene lost 1 base, with 11 bases spanning the gap. There are 14 residues in the CDR3. Germline CDR1 and CDR2: SGHTA and FQGNSA. The CDR3 DNA follows: TGTGCCAGCAGCCTGGGGGTTATCCAAGAGACCCAGTACTTC. Residues: CASSLGVIQETQYF.

There are a few counts of this clonotype. A single base separates this from a much larger clone, so it may be a read error. The chain employs TRBV27 and TRBJ2-4, with TRBD1 matching over 11 bases. Trimming took 1 base from V and 13 from J; bases not matched to a gene: 9. The CDR3 loop spans 15 amino acids. Germline-derived CDR1 and CDR2 are MNHEY and SMNVEV (reference sequence). CDR3 residues: CASSLCGQGAQEQYF. DNA for the CDR3: TGTGCCAGCAGTTTATGTGGACAGGGGGCTCAGGAGCAGTACTTC.

The genes are TRBV29-1 and TRBJ2-1; 9 nucleotides line up with TRBD2. V dropped 3 bases and J dropped 4; count of bases not matched to a gene: 7. The CDR3 is 15 amino acids. CDR1 SQVTM and CDR2 ANQGSEA come from the germline V gene. The CDR3 DNA follows: TGCAGCGTTGATTCCAGTAGCGGGGGATACAATGAGCAGTTCTTC. Amino acid sequence: CSVDSSSGGYNEQFF.

This clonotype has a count of ten or more. This chain joins TRBV28 and TRBJ2-7; 9 bases align to TRBD1. The CDR3 has 16 residues. CDR1 and CDR2 from the germline V gene are MDHEN and SYDVKM. The J segment lost 6 bases and the V segment lost 6 bases, leaving 15 bases of the junction unmatched. The CDR3 region has the DNA TGTGCCAGCAGCCCCATTACAGGGGGCGTACTATCCGAGCAGTACTTC. It translates to CASSPITGGVLSEQYF.

There are many counts of this clonotype. The chain recombines TRBV7-2 with TRBJ1-2, with 9 bases lining up with TRBD1. This CDR3 comprises 14 residues. The V gene's germline CDR1 is SGHTA and CDR2 FQGNSA. Losses at the gene ends were 5 bases for V and 5 bases for J; bases not matched to a gene: 6. The CDR3 DNA reads TGTGCCAGCAGCAAGGGACAGGGAGGGTATGGCTACACCTTC. It translates to CASSKGQGGYGYTF.

This clonotype was recorded many times. The genes are TRBV20-1 and TRBJ2-5; D could derive from TRBD1 or TRBD2 (6 bases each). Germline V gene data show CDR1 as DFQATT and CDR2 as SNEGSKA (reference sequence). V dropped 8 bases and J dropped 7 bases, with 17 bases sitting between them. The CDR3 sequence is 12 residues long. This CDR3 is CSFKGGSVTQYF. The CDR3 bases are TGCAGTTTCAAAGGGGGGTCGGTGACCCAGTACTTC.

This clonotype has a count of ten or more. The chain has TRBV7-2 and TRBJ1-1, with TRBD1 matching 8 bases. V lost 1 base, J lost 5 bases, and 9 bases stayed unmatched. CDR1 is SGHTA, CDR2 FQGNSA, per germline. The CDR3 is 16 residues long. The CDR3 protein is CASSLGGQGARTEAFF. The CDR3 DNA follows: TGTGCCAGCAGCTTAGGAGGGCAGGGGGCGCGGACTGAAGCTTTCTTT.